This TCR beta chain was identified in a study of OX40 agonist ivuxolimab in advanced cancers. Regarding this clone: Its matching antigen is unknown.

Germline V gene lookup returns CDR1 SGHTA and CDR2 FQGNSA. The CDR3 is 13 amino acids. Between the trimmed V and J ends, which lost 5 bases and 1 base, there was a span of 7 bases. Points from the study as a whole: On average, a greater number of expanded clones characterised CD8+ T cells relative to CD4+.

Generated by immunoSEQ multiplex PCR, the TCRdb table keeps only in-frame clones and is missing some. Among about 36,000 clones listed, 70% to 80% were seen once. The starting material was CD4+ or CD8+ T cells sorted from blood, obtained in a trial of the OX40 agonist ivuxolimab. The chain links TRBV7-2 to TRBJ2-3; no definite D call. This receptor was identified in an adult with an advanced solid tumor such as melanoma, head and neck, liver or kidney cancer. CDR3: CASSPDGTDTQYF. CDR3 coding DNA: TGTGCCAGCAGCCCGGACGGCACAGATACGCAGTATTTT. The variable domain in full, with the rest retrieved from reference TRBV7-2 and TRBJ2-3, is GAGVSQSPSNKVTEKGKDVELRCDPISGHTALYWYRQSLGQGLEFLIYFQGNSAPDKSGLPSDRFSAERTGGSVSTLTIQRTQQEDSAVYLCASSPDGTDTQYFGPGTRLTVL.